One sample yielded the 28 T cell receptor beta chains listed below, sequenced in a study of T cell clonality in common variable immunodeficiency (dated by TCRdb to the mid-2010s). Library prep was done by the immunoSEQ multiplex PCR assay. TCRdb's version of the immuneACCESS table is confined to in-frame rearrangements and falls short of the full clone set. An unresolved V gene accounts for under half of the shortfall where checked; the remainder is of unknown origin. The sample records around 40,000 clones, none occurring a single time. Roughly 2.8% of the sample comes from the top ten. The specimen sequenced was peripheral blood mononuclear cells. These receptors all stem from a person between 18 and 69 years old in good health.

Many counts were recorded for this clone. The read terminates 3 residues before the CDR3 end, so the remaining end is supplied by the germline J gene. The V call is TRBV16, the J call TRBJ2-7; 10 nucleotides line up with TRBD1. The CDR3 contains 18 residues. The V segment lost 2 bases and the J segment 1 base; nucleotides outside the gene matches: 11. The germline V gene has CDR1 KGHSY and CDR2 FQNENV. CDR3 sequence reads: CASSQKRGQGMGSYEQYF. The part of the CDR3 DNA that was read is TGTGCCAGCAGCCAAAAACGGGGACAGGGGATGGGGTCCTACGAG.

This clone was observed at least ten times. The read halts 3 residues ahead of the CDR3 end, with the missing end drawn from the germline J gene. V and J are TRBV10-3 and TRBJ1-2; 8 bases align to TRBD1. The germline V gene encodes CDR1 ENHRY and CDR2 SYGVKD. The CDR3 loop spans 14 amino acids. Trimming took 3 bases from V and 4 from J; bases not matched to a gene: 4. The CDR3 loop is CAISEGQGPYGYTF. CDR3 DNA, as far as it was read: TGTGCCATCAGTGAAGGACAGGGCCCCTATGGC.

This clone showed up many times. From the germline J gene comes the end of the CDR3, since the read stops 3 residues before it. The rearrangement joins TRBV12-3 or TRBV12-4 to TRBJ2-7, with D tentatively TRBD2 (7 bases). The CDR3 totals 15 residues. V was clipped by 5 bases and J by 2 bases, with 16 bases between them. The CDR3 sequence is CASSPLWGGPYEQYF. CDR3 bases read: TGTGCCAGCAGTCCCCTGTGGGGGGGGCCCTACGAG.

This clone has ten or more counts. The sequence runs out 3 residues before the end of the CDR3; the remainder is reconstructed from the germline J gene. The chain uses TRBV7-2 and TRBJ2-2; 10 bases map to TRBD1. In germline, CDR1 is SGHTA, CDR2 FQGNSA. The CDR3 extends over 15 amino acids. V shed 5 bases and J 5 bases; nucleotides not matched to a gene: 5. The DNA read from the CDR3 is TGTGCCAGCAGCAACGGACAGGGGGTGACCGGGGAG. This translates into CASSNGQGVTGE. The entire CDR3 sequence reads CASSNGQGVTGELFF. The whole variable domain, remainder taken from reference TRBV7-2 and TRBJ2-2, is GAGVSQSPSNKVTEKGKDVELRCDPISGHTALYWYRQSLGQGLEFLIYFQGNSAPDKSGLPSDRFSAERTGGSVSTLTIQRTQQEDSAVYLCASSNGQGVTGELFFGEGSRLTVL.

This clone appeared many times. The sequenced fragment ends 3 residues before the CDR3 boundary, so the rest is inferred from the germline J gene. The chain links TRBV2 to TRBJ2-2; the D gene is possibly TRBD1 (5 bases). V was pared by 7 bases and J by 6 bases, with 15 bases between. This CDR3 spans 14 amino acids. Looked up from germline, CDR1 is SNHLY and CDR2 is FYNNEI. This CDR3 reads CASKQTDLSGELFF. CDR3 bases read: TGTGCCAGCAAACAGACAGACCTCTCCGGGGAG.

This clone was counted many times. The missing CDR3 end, 3 residues past where the read stops, is filled in from the germline J gene. The chain is built from TRBV29-1 and TRBJ1-1, with D possibly matching TRBD1 (5 bases). The germline gives CDR1 SQVTM, CDR2 ANQGSEA. The CDR3 is made up of 13 amino acids. V was cut by 6 bases and J by 4 bases, with 15 bases left in between. The sequenced CDR3 bases are TGCAGCGTCCCGGGGGTCGGGTCCACTGAA. Its protein product is CSVPGVGSTE. The CDR3 in its entirety is CSVPGVGSTEAFF.

A remark on this clone: The read comes to an end 3 residues before the CDR3 does, leaving the germline J gene to fill in the end. The rearrangement uses TRBV19 and TRBJ2-1, with 7 bases matching TRBD2. Germline V gene data show CDR1 as LNHDA and CDR2 as SQIVND (reference sequence). After removal of 3 bases from V and 6 bases from J, the junction contained 8 bases not matched to a gene. The CDR3 is 15 residues long. CDR3 bases read: TGTGCCAGTAGTATTAGTGCGGGAGTTGGCAATGAG. It codes for CASSISAGVGNE. The whole CDR3 sequence is CASSISAGVGNEQFF.

This clone was seen at least ten times. The CDR3 end is not reached by the read, which stops 3 residues before it; the germline J gene fills it in. J is TRBJ2-1 and V is TRBV29-1; the match to TRBD1 covers 7 bases. CDR3 length: 14 residues. Germline CDR1 and CDR2: SQVTM and ANQGSEA. With V trimmed by 8 bases and J by 0 bases, 7 bases remained unmatched. The CDR3 protein is CSTTGLGSYNEQFF. Partial CDR3 DNA: TGCAGCACGACAGGGTTAGGCTCCTACAATGAG.

This clone was seen ten or more times. The missing CDR3 end, 3 residues past where the read stops, is filled in from the germline J gene. The J gene is TRBJ2-1, the V gene TRBV7-9; 7 bases align to TRBD2. J gave up 5 bases and V 11 bases, and 12 bases lay outside the gene matches. Germline lookup yields CDR1 SEHNR and CDR2 FQNEAQ (reference sequence). There are 14 residues in the CDR3. CDR3 loop: CAGSPLAINNEQFF. The CDR3 DNA, read in part, is TGTGCCGGCTCCCCACTAGCGATCAACAATGAG.

This clone was observed many times. Read data end 3 residues before the CDR3 end; the end is taken from the germline J gene. The chain carries TRBV18 and TRBJ2-3; D is uncertain. Trimming removed 4 bases from V and 3 bases from J, with 5 bases in between. The CDR3 loop spans 12 amino acids. The germline V gene encodes CDR1 KGHSH and CDR2 LQKENI. The sequenced CDR3 bases are TGTGCCAGCTCACTCGGGACAGATACG. Encoded protein: CASSLGTDT. The full CDR3 protein reads CASSLGTDTQYF.

This clone was counted ten times or more. With the read ending 3 residues before the CDR3 end, the germline J gene is used to fill in that end. The J gene is TRBJ1-3, the V gene TRBV5-1, with D unresolved. V shed 1 base and J shed 0 bases, with 11 bases lying between them. This CDR3 is 16 amino acids long. CDR1 is SGHRS, CDR2 YFSETQ, per germline. The CDR3 spells CASSLSVAPSGNTIYF. Incomplete CDR3 DNA: TGCGCCAGCAGCTTGTCCGTGGCCCCCTCTGGAAACACC.

This clone was picked up many times. Read coverage stops 3 residues before the CDR3 terminus; the germline J gene supplies the remainder. The V call is TRBV7-2, the J call TRBJ2-1; TRBD1 might be the D (6 bases). The CDR3 totals 15 residues. CDR1 is SGHTA, CDR2 FQGNSA, per germline. Trimming pared 7 bases from V and 0 bases from J, leaving 13 bases between. The covered CDR3 bases are TGTGCCAGCAACAGGGACACCAGCTCCTACAATGAG. This gives the protein CASNRDTSSYNE. In full, the CDR3 is CASNRDTSSYNEQFF.

This clone was observed many times. From the germline J gene comes the end of the CDR3, since the read stops 3 residues before it. The rearrangement links TRBV10-2 to TRBJ2-1; 10 bases are a match to TRBD2. Germline trimming cut 5 bases from V and 9 bases from J; bases unmatched to any gene: 7. The germline V gene has CDR1 WSHSY and CDR2 SAAADI. The CDR3 totals 14 residues. This CDR3 reads CASSSLAGSSEQFF. The CDR3 DNA, read in part, is TGCGCCAGCAGTTCACTAGCGGGATCCAGTGAG.

Ten or more counts support this clone. The CDR3 end lies 3 residues beyond the end of the read and is filled in from the germline J gene. V and J are TRBV2 and TRBJ2-4; 8 bases are shared with TRBD2. V trimming: 2 bases; J trimming: 6 bases; junction bases outside the gene matches: 3. Germline assignment: CDR1 SNHLY and CDR2 FYNNEI. The CDR3 runs to 14 residues. The CDR3 reads CASSETAGGNIQYF. Incomplete CDR3 DNA: TGTGCCAGCAGTGAAACGGCGGGGGGAAACATT.

A remark on this clone: The CDR3 end falls 3 residues outside the read, so it is completed with the germline J gene. The chain joins TRBV19 to TRBJ1-3, with 8 bases fitting TRBD1. Losses at the gene ends were 4 bases for V and 2 bases for J; bases not matched to a gene: 4. The germline gives CDR1 LNHDA, CDR2 SQIVND (reference sequence). CDR3 length: 15 residues. CDR3 loop: CASSTLDRAGNTIYF. The CDR3 DNA, read in part, is TGTGCCAGTAGTACTTTGGACAGGGCTGGAAACACC.

This clone was counted ten times or more. The read ends 3 residues before the CDR3 terminus; that terminus is restored from the germline J gene. This chain joins TRBV6-2 or TRBV6-3 and TRBJ2-3, with D perhaps matching TRBD1 (6 bases). There are 15 residues in the CDR3. CDR1 is MNHEY and CDR2 is SVGEGT in the germline V gene. Trimming shortened V by 6 bases and J by 2 bases, and 15 bases separated the two germline ends. The CDR3 loop reads CASRPDRFPTDTQYF. CDR3 DNA (partial): TGTGCCAGCAGACCCGACAGGTTTCCCACAGATACG.

This clone was recorded many times. The read halts 3 residues ahead of the CDR3 end, with the missing end drawn from the germline J gene. V is TRBV20-1 and J is TRBJ2-5; TRBD2 might be the D (6 bases). Trimming took 5 bases from V and 2 from J, leaving 9 bases between them. The germline CDR1 and CDR2 sequences are DFQATT and SNEGSKA (reference sequence). This CDR3 is built from 12 residues. The chain's CDR3 is CSASRGQETQYF. The sequenced part of the CDR3 DNA is TGCAGTGCTTCCCGGGGGCAAGAGACC.

This clone was recorded many times. The CDR3 goes on 3 residues after the read ends, and that part is filled in from the germline J gene. The chain links TRBV19 to TRBJ1-1; 8 nucleotides match TRBD1. This CDR3 has 13 amino acids. The junction had 5 bases not matched to a gene; V was cut back by 7 bases and J by 4 bases. Germline V gives CDR1 LNHDA, CDR2 SQIVND (reference sequence). CDR3 DNA, as far as it was read: TGTGCCAGTAAGACAGGGGTAGGCACTGAA. As protein: CASKTGVGTE. The complete CDR3 reads CASKTGVGTEAFF.

This clone was seen a few times. The CDR3 goes on 3 residues after the read ends, and that part is filled in from the germline J gene. The chain links TRBV7-9 to TRBJ2-5; no reliable D call. Germline CDR1 and CDR2: SEHNR and FQNEAQ (reference sequence). V lost 3 bases and J 3 bases, leaving 11 bases between the germline ends. The CDR3 runs to 14 residues. The CDR3 loop reads CASSFGSGKETQYF. The CDR3 DNA, read in part, is TGTGCCAGCAGCTTTGGATCAGGAAAAGAGACC.

In its sample, this clone was seen many times. The CDR3 spells CASSLGQYEQYF. CDR3 DNA (partial): TGTGCCAGCAGCTTGGGACAGTACGAG. This chain links TRBV5-6 with TRBJ2-7, with a weak D call TRBD1 (5 bases). The sequence runs out 3 residues before the end of the CDR3; the remainder is reconstructed from the germline J gene. CDR1 and CDR2 from the germline V gene are SGHDT and YYEEEE. V was shortened by 0 bases and J by 4 bases, with 5 bases between the two germline ends. The CDR3 totals 12 residues.

This clone was observed a handful of times. The read stops 3 residues short of the end of the CDR3; the missing end is completed from the germline J gene. V is TRBV2 and J is TRBJ2-7; TRBD1 agrees at 9 bases. The germline V gene encodes CDR1 SNHLY and CDR2 FYNNEI. The CDR3 length is 16 residues. The junction had 12 bases not matched to a gene; V was cut back by 4 bases and J by 5 bases. CDR3 amino acids: CASSVLSQTGGHEQYF. Incomplete CDR3 DNA: TGTGCCAGCAGTGTCCTATCCCAAACAGGGGGCCACGAG.

The table lists this clone with many counts. Read sequence stops 3 residues before the CDR3 end, and the germline J gene provides the missing end. This rearrangement joins TRBV29-1 to TRBJ1-1, with unresolved D. The CDR3 totals 14 residues. Germline V gene sequence: CDR1 SQVTM, CDR2 ANQGSEA. V dropped 1 base and J dropped 4 bases, with 13 bases sitting between them. The part of the CDR3 DNA that was read is TGCAGCGTTGAAGTCCCACTAACCAGCACTGAA. Encoded protein: CSVEVPLTSTE. The complete CDR3 reads CSVEVPLTSTEAFF. The complete variable domain, with remaining parts taken from reference TRBV29-1 and TRBJ1-1, reads SAVISQKPSRDICQRGTSLTIQCQVDSQVTMMFWYRQQPGQSLTLIATANQGSEATYESGFVIDKFPISRPNLTFSTLTVSNMSPEDSSIYLCSVEVPLTSTEAFFGQGTRLTVV.

This clone was picked up many times. Read coverage stops 3 residues before the CDR3 terminus; the germline J gene supplies the remainder. The chain employs TRBV7-8 and TRBJ2-7; D is possibly TRBD2 (5 bases). The germline CDR1 and CDR2 sequences are SGHVS and FQNEAQ. CDR3 length equals 18 residues. V was pared by 0 bases and J by 4 bases, with 22 bases between. The part of the CDR3 DNA that was read is TGTGCCAGCAGCTTAGCACTTCATGACTCTAGCCTTAAATACGAG. Its translation: CASSLALHDSSLKYE. The entire CDR3 sequence reads CASSLALHDSSLKYEQYF.

There are many counts of this clone. The sequenced fragment ends 3 residues before the CDR3 boundary, so the rest is inferred from the germline J gene. The chain employs TRBV5-1 and TRBJ2-2, with 8 positions matching TRBD1. V gave up 2 bases and J gave up 5 bases; unmatched junction bases: 8. Looked up from germline, CDR1 is SGHRS and CDR2 is YFSETQ. CDR3 length: 16 residues. The CDR3 DNA, read in part, is TGCGCCAGCAGCTTCCTAGGGACAGGACCAACCGGGGAG. This gives the protein CASSFLGTGPTGE. The full CDR3 is CASSFLGTGPTGELFF.

There are many counts of this clone. The read terminates 3 residues before the CDR3 end, so the remaining end is supplied by the germline J gene. The rearrangement uses TRBV15 and TRBJ1-2; 7 nucleotides line up with TRBD1. The CDR3 runs 16 residues. Germline V gene lookup returns CDR1 LNHNV and CDR2 YYDKDF (reference sequence). V lost 0 bases to trimming and J lost 7 bases; unmatched junction nucleotides: 11. CDR3 loop: CATSRDSLDRKGGYTF. Partial CDR3 DNA: TGTGCCACCAGCAGAGATTCTTTGGACAGGAAGGGTGGC.

This clone was seen many times. The CDR3 is cut off 3 residues early in the read; its end comes from the germline J gene. The V gene is TRBV5-1, the J gene TRBJ2-1, with D hard to call. The CDR3 loop spans 16 amino acids. Trimming cost V 4 bases and J 0 bases, with 14 bases left between them. Germline V gives CDR1 SGHRS, CDR2 YFSETQ. The sequenced part of the CDR3 DNA is TGCGCCAGCAGCGCCATGGGTGCTAGCTCCTACAATGAG. Amino acids: CASSAMGASSYNE. From start to end, the CDR3 is CASSAMGASSYNEQFF.

This clone was detected many times. The read ends 3 residues early relative to the CDR3; the germline J gene fills the gap. This chain connects TRBV18 to TRBJ1-2, with a possible D match to TRBD1 (5 bases). Per germline, CDR1 KGHSH and CDR2 LQKENI. V dropped 2 bases and J dropped 4 bases, with 14 bases sitting between them. CDR3 length: 15 residues. The CDR3 bases that were read are TGTGCCAGCTCACCAAGCACGACAGTTGGCTATGGC. Protein sequence: CASSPSTTVGYG. The complete CDR3 sequence is CASSPSTTVGYGYTF. The full variable domain, with the rest looked up from reference TRBV18 and TRBJ1-2, is NAGVMQNPRHLVRRRGQEARLRCSPMKGHSHVYWYRQLPEEGLKFMVYLQKENIIDESGMPKERFSAEFPKEGPSILRIQQVVRGDSAAYFCASSPSTTVGYGYTFGSGTRLTVV.

This clone was counted many times. The DNA ends 3 residues before the CDR3 does, and the rest of the CDR3 is filled in from the germline J gene. The chain employs TRBV5-1 and TRBJ2-1; D possibly corresponds to TRBD2 (5 bases). CDR3 size: 15 residues. The V and J ends lost 1 base and 0 bases respectively, with 8 bases between them. In germline, CDR1 is SGHRS, CDR2 YFSETQ. The chain's CDR3 is CASSLQEGSYNEQFF. CDR3 DNA, as far as it was read: TGCGCCAGCAGCTTGCAAGAGGGCTCCTACAATGAG.